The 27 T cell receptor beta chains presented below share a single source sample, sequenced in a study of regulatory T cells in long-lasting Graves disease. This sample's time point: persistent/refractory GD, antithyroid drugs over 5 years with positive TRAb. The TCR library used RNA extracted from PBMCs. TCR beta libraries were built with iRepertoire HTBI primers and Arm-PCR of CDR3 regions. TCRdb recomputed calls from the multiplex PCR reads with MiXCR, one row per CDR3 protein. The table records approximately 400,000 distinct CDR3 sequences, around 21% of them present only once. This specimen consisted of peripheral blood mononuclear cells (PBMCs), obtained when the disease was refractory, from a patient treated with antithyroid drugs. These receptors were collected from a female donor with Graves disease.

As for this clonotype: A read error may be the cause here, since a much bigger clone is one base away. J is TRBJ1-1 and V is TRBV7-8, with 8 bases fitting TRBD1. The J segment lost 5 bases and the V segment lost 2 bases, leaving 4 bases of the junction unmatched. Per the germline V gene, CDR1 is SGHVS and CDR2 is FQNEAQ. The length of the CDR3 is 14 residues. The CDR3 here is CASSLQGAQTEAFF. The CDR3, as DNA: TGTGCCAGCAGCTTACAGGGGGCGCAGACTGAAGCTTTCTTT.

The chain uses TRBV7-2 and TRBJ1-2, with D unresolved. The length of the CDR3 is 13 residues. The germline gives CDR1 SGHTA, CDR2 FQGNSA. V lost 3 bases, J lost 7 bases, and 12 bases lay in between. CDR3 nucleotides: TGTGCCAGCAGCTTGCGGGGTCTGATTGGCTACACCTTC. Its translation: CASSLRGLIGYTF.

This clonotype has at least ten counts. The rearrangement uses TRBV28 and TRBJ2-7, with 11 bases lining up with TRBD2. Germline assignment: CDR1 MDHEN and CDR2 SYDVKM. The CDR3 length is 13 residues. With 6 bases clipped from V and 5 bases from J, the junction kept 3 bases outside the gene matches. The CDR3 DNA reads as TGTGCCAGCAGACCTAGCGGGAGGAACGAGCAGTACTTC. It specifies CASRPSGRNEQYF.

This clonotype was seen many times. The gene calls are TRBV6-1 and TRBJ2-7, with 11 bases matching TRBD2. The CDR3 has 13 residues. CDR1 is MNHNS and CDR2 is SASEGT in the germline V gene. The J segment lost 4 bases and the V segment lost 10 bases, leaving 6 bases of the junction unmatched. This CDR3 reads CATGTSGSYEQYF. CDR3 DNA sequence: TGTGCCACCGGTACTAGCGGGAGTTACGAGCAGTACTTC.

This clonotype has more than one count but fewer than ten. The CDR3 is CASRGTGGYTQYF. Written as DNA, the CDR3 is TGTGCCAGCAGGGGGACAGGGGGATATACGCAGTATTTT. J is TRBJ2-3 and V is TRBV2, with 11 bases fitting TRBD1. In germline, CDR1 is SNHLY, CDR2 FYNNEI. V dropped 6 bases and J dropped 7; count of bases not matched to a gene: 3. The CDR3 is 13 amino acids.

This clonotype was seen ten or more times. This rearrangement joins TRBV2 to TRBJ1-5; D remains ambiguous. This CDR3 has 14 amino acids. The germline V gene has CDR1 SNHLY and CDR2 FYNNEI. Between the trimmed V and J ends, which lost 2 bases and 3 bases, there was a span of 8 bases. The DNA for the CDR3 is TGTGCCAGCAGTGAACAGGTATCCAATCAGCCCCAGCATTTT. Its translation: CASSEQVSNQPQHF.

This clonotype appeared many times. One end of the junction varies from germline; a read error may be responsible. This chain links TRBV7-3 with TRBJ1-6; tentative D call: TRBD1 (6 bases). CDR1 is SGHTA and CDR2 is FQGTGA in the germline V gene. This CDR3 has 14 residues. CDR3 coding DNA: TGTGCCAGCAGTTTAACAGGGAATAATTCACCCCTCCACTTT. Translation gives CASSLTGNNSPLHF.

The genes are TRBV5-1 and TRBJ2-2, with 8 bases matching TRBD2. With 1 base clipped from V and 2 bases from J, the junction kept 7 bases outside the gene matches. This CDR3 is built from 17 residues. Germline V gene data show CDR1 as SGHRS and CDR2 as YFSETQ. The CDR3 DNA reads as TGCGCCAGCAGCTTGTCGGCGGGAGGTATTAACACCGGGGAGCTGTTTTTT. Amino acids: CASSLSAGGINTGELFF.

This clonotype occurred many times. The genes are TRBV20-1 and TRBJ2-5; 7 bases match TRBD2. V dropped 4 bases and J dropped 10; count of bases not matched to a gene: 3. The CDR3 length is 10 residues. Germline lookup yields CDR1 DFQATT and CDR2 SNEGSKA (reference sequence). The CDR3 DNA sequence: TGCAGTGCTACCCGGGAGGACCAGTACTTC. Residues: CSATREDQYF.

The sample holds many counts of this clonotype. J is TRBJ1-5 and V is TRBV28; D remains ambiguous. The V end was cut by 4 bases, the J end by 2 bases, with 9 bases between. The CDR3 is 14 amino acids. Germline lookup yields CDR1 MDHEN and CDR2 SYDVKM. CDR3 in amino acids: CASSSEWGNQPQHF. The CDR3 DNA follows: TGTGCCAGCAGTTCTGAATGGGGCAATCAGCCCCAGCATTTT.

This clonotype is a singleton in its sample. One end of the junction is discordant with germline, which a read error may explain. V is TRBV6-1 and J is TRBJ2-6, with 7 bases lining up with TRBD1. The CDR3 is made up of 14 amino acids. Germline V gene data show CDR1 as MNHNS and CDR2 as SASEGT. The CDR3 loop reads CASTGFTGANALTF. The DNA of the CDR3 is TGTGCCAGCACAGGTTTTACAGGGGCCAACGCCCTGACTTTC.

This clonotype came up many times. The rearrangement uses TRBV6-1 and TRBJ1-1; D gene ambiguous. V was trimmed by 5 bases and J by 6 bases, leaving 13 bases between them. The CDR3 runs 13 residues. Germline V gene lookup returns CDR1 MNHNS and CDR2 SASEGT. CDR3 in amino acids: CASSQYPGPEAFF. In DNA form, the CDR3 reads TGTGCCAGCAGTCAATACCCGGGCCCTGAAGCTTTCTTT.

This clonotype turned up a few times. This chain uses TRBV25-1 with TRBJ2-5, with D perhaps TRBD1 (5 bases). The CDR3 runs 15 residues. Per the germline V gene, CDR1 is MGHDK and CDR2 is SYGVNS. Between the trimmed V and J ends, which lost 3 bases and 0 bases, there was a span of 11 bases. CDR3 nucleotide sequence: TGTGCCAGCAGTGACCGAGACAGATACCAAGAGACCCAGTACTTC. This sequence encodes CASSDRDRYQETQYF.

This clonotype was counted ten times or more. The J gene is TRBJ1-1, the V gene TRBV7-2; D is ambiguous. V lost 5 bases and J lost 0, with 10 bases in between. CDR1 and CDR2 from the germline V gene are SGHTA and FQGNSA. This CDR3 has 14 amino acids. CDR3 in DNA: TGTGCCAGCAGCCTCGGGGTATTGAACACTGAAGCTTTCTTT. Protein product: CASSLGVLNTEAFF.

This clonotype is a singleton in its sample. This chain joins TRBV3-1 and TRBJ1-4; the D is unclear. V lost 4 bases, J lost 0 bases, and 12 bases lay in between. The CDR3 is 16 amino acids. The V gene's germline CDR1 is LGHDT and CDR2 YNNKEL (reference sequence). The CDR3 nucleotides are TGTGCCAGCAGCCTAGGACCTGGGGCAACTAATGAAAAACTGTTTTTT. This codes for CASSLGPGATNEKLFF.

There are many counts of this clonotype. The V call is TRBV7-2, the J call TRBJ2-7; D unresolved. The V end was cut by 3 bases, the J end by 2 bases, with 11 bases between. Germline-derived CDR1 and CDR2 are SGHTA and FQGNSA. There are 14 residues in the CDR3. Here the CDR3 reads CASSLSADAYEQYF. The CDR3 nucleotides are TGTGCCAGCAGCTTGAGCGCGGATGCCTACGAGCAGTACTTC.

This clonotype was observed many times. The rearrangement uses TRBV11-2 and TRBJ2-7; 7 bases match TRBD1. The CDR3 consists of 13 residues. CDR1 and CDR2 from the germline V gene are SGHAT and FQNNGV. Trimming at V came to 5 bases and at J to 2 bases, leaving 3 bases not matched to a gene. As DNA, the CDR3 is TGTGCCAGCAGCCGGGACAGAACCTACGAGCAGTACTTC. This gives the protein CASSRDRTYEQYF.

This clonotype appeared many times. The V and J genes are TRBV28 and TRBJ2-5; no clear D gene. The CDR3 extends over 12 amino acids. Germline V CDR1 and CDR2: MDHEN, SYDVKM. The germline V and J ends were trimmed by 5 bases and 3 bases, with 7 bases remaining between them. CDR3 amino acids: CASSTQKETQYF. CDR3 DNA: TGTGCCAGCAGTACCCAAAAAGAGACCCAGTACTTC.

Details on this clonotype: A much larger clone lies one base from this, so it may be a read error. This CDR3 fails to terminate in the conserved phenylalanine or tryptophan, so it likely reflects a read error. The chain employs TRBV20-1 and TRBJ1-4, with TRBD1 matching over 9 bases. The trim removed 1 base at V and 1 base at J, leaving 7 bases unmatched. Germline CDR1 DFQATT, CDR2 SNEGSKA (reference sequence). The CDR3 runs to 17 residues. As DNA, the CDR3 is TGCAGTGCTAGAGGAGAGGGACAGGGACGAACTAATGAAAAACTGTTTTCT. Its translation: CSARGEGQGRTNEKLFS.

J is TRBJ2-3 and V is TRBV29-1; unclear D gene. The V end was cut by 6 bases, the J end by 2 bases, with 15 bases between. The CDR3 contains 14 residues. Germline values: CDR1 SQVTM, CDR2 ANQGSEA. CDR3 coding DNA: TGCAGCGTCGCGAGAGATATACCCACAGATACGCAGTATTTT. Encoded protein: CSVARDIPTDTQYF.

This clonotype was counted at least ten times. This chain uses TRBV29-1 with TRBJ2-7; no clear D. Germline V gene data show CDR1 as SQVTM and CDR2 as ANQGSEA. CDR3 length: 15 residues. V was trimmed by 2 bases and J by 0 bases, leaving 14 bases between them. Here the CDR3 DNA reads TGCAGCGTTGAAATTGGGTCTCCGAGCTCCTACGAGCAGTACTTC. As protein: CSVEIGSPSSYEQYF.

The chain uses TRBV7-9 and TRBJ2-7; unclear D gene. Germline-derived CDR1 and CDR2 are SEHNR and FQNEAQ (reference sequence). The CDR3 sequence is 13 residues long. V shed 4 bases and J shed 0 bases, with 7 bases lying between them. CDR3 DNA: TGTGCCAGCAGCTCACTTAACTCCTACGAGCAGTACTTC. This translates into CASSSLNSYEQYF.

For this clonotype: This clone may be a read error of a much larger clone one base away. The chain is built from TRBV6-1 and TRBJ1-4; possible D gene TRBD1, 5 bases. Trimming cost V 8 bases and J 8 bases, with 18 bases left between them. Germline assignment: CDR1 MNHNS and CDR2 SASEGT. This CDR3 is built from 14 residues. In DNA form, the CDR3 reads TGTGCCAGCCCCGCGGCCAGGGAACGCGAAAAACTGTTTTTT. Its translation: CASPAAREREKLFF.

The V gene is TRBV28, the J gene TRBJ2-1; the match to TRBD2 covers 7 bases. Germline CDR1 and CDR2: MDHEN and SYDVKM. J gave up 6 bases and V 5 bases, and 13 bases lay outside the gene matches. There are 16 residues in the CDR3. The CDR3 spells CASSPTGGRKVNEQFF. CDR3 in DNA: TGTGCCAGCAGTCCGACCGGGGGGAGAAAAGTCAATGAGCAGTTCTTC.

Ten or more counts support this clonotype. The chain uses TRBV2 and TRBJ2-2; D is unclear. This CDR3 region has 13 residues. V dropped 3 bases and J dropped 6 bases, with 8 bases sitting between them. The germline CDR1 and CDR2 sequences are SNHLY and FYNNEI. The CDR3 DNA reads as TGTGCCAGCAGTGAGGATCCGCCCGGGGAGCTGTTTTTT. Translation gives CASSEDPPGELFF.

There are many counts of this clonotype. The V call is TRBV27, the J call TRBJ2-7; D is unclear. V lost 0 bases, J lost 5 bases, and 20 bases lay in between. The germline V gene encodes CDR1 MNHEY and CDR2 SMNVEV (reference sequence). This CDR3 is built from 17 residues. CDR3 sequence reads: CASSLSPLRDVGNEQYF. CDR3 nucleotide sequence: TGTGCCAGCAGTTTATCACCCCTCCGAGACGTTGGGAACGAGCAGTACTTC.

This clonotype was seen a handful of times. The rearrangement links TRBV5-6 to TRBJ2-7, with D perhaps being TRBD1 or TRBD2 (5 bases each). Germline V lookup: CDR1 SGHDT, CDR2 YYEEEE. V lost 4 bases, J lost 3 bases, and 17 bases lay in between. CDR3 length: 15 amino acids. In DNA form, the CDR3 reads TGTGCCAGCAGCGCACGAGGGGTAGGTCACTACGAGCAGTACTTC. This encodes CASSARGVGHYEQYF.